Below, 4 T cell receptor beta chains from the same sample are listed, as sequenced in a study of cytomegalovirus exposure and HLA in healthy donors. PCR used 60 Vbeta primers and 13 Jbeta primers. Here immunoSEQ multiplex PCR was the method, and the copy in TCRdb shows in-frame clones only, minus some. The sample contains more than 65,000 clones, almost 80% of which appear only once. Sample: PBMCs. These receptors were collected from a female donor in good health and CMV-seronegative.

The gene calls are TRBV7-9 and TRBJ2-7, with 10 bases aligning to TRBD1. There are 16 residues in the CDR3. Looked up from germline, CDR1 is SEHNR and CDR2 is FQNEAQ (reference sequence). V lost 5 bases, J lost 5 bases, and 12 bases stayed unmatched. Here the CDR3 DNA reads TGTGCCAGCAGCGTCCTCGGGACAGGGGCTCGCCACGAGCAGTACTTC. Residues: CASSVLGTGARHEQYF.

This rearrangement joins TRBV19 to TRBJ1-5; TRBD1 aligns across 9 bases. CDR3 length: 16 amino acids. V lost 6 bases and J lost 1; bases outside the gene matches: 7. The V gene's germline CDR1 is LNHDA and CDR2 SQIVND (reference sequence). The DNA for the CDR3 is TGTGCCAGTAGGGTACAGGGGGCATCGAGCAATCAGCCCCAGCATTTT. Protein: CASRVQGASSNQPQHF.

The chain uses TRBV2 and TRBJ1-5; D is possibly TRBD1 (6 bases). This CDR3 is built from 14 residues. Germline assignment: CDR1 SNHLY and CDR2 FYNNEI. Between the trimmed V and J ends, which lost 9 bases and 5 bases, there was a span of 17 bases. In DNA, the CDR3 is TGTGCCAGAGGTACCGGGACACCAGATCAGCCCCAGCATTTT. It encodes CARGTGTPDQPQHF.

V and J are TRBV5-1 and TRBJ1-2, with 10 nucleotides matching TRBD1. This CDR3 contains 16 residues. Germline CDR1 is SGHRS and CDR2 is YFSETQ. With V trimmed by 6 bases and J by 5 bases, 13 bases remained unmatched. This chain's CDR3 is CASTNPGDRGAYGYTF. CDR3 nucleotides: TGCGCCAGCACCAATCCTGGGGACAGGGGCGCTTATGGCTACACCTTC.